This T cell receptor (beta chain) emerged from a study of T cell responses to AZD1222 COVID-19 vaccine (dated by TCRdb to about 2021). Concerning the study at large: AZD1222 recipients given second doses at about 4 weeks or at about 12 weeks were pooled, since spike-specific TCR depth and breadth were not found to differ between the two schedules. A total of roughly 240 trial participants underwent TCR sequencing, of whom about 200 received two doses of AZD1222 and about 26 received two doses of the MenACWY control vaccine. Trial participants were enrolled by age into 18-55, 56-69 and 70-plus year subgroups, with roughly 150, 30 and 60 TCR-sequenced participants respectively. The investigation overall reported the following: After two AZD1222 doses, spike-specific TCR breadth and depth were significantly higher than at day 0 and than in MenACWY recipients. Participants were mostly white British, with more females than males. The authors suggested clonal diversity may have been underestimated. Because no day 14 peak-response samples were available, the repertoires could be characterized only after the peak T cell response. In the small 56-69-year group, the increase in depth fell short of significance, most likely because of low power. Reportedly, close to half of the unique spike-specific TCRs recognized epitopes lying outside the regions that are mutated in the B.1.351 and B.1.1.7 variants. Conclusions about previously exposed vaccinees are limited because only a handful of AZD1222 recipients were SARS-CoV-2 seropositive at baseline. The vaccine-associated CD4 TCRs covered the entire spike protein, and the dominant responses fell in regions 160-218 and 743-854.

The time point label for this specimen denotes: baseline before first vaccination. The vaccinee samples were drawn from two UK trials, COV001 and COV002, one of which was a single-blind randomized controlled phase 2/3 trial testing AZD1222 (ChAdOx1 nCoV-19) in healthy adults. Trial participant PBMC samples were collected at day 0 and day 28 after the second dose for TCRbeta chain sequencing. The CDR3 regions of human TCRbeta chains were analyzed by immunosequencing. Per the authors' processing: TCRs in the repertoires were compared against a reference library of SARS-CoV-2-specific TCRs that had been generated with the MIRA antigen-specificity platform. Breadth meant the fraction of unique TCRs that were SARS-CoV-2-associated, whereas depth meant the fraction of total T cells that were SARS-CoV-2-associated. Using the MIRA data, each spike-specific TCR was mapped to the spike region that the TCR reacts to and placed in a CD4 or CD8 class. Log10-transformed breadth and depth values were compared by one-way ANOVA with Sidak's multiple comparisons tests. Entries here come from immuneACCESS through TCRdb and include only in-frame sequences with V and J called. Some clones fail to appear in such tables; in the studies checked, an unresolved V gene covers under half of the shortfall, and the cause of the remainder is unknown. That table is the source of V, J and clone size, and D and trimming were worked out from the DNA. Counted in this sample were about 110,000 clones; about 85% of them appeared once. Clones ranked in the top ten supply 2.5% to 3.5% of the sample.

For this clone: It has no known antigen specificity. No base qualities exist here, and no much larger clone lies one base off it.

The CDR3 runs 17 residues from the cysteine to the phenylalanine. Just the 51-base CDR3 DNA is kept, in frame starting at base 1. Relative to germline, V is missing 3 bases and J is missing 5 bases, with 8 bases of the junction outside any gene match. The germline V gene (reference sequence) sets CDR1 to DFQATT and CDR2 to SNEGSKA. Sample: peripheral blood, taken on day 0 of AZD1222 vaccination. In this chain, TRBV20-1 is recombined with TRBJ2-1, and 15 junctional nucleotides match TRBD2. The sequence was collected from an adult in good health. The CDR3 in this case is CSASPRTSGRADNEQFF. The nucleotide sequence reads TGCAGTGCTAGTCCCCGGACTAGCGGGAGGGCGGACAATGAGCAGTTCTTC.